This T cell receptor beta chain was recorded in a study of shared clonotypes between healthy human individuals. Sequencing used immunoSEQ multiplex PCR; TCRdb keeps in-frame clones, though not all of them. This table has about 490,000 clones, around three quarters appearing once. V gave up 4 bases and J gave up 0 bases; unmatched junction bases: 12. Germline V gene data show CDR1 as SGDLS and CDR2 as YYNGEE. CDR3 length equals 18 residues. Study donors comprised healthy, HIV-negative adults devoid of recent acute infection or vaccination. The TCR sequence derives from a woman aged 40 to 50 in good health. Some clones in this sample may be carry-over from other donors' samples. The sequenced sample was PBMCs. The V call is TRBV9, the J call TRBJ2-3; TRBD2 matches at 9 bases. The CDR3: CASSSERASGKSTDTQYF. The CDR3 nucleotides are TGTGCCAGCAGCTCAGAGAGGGCTAGCGGGAAAAGCACAGATACGCAGTATTTT.